This T cell receptor (beta chain) originates from a study of Graves' ophthalmopathy and Graves' hyperthyroidism. Study findings and constraints: The blood repertoire also included most expanded thyroid clonotypes above 0.001 frequency.

Amplification from RNA transcripts yielded the TCR beta CDR3 regions. Following a first-round RT-PCR that used HTBI primers, a second-round multiplex PCR was carried out. TCRdb ran MiXCR on the multiplex PCR reads and lists one entry per CDR3 protein. The data show 400,000 or so distinct CDR3 sequences, approximately 15% seen once. CDR1 is MNHEY and CDR2 is SVGAGI in the germline V gene. The CDR3 is made up of 16 amino acids. V shed 0 bases and J shed 8 bases, with 16 bases lying between them. This clonotype was detected ten times or more. Its cognate antigen is unknown. Patients were left out if they had other autoimmune diseases, uncontrolled infections, pregnancy or lactation.

The receptor comes from a woman aged 18 to 35 with stable Graves' hyperthyroidism. The rearrangement links TRBV6-5 to TRBJ2-2; D could derive from TRBD1 or TRBD2 (5 bases each). Source material: peripheral blood. The CDR3 reads CASSYSRGRPGGELFF. Written as DNA, the CDR3 is TGTGCCAGCAGTTACTCCCGGGGACGGCCTGGGGGGGAGCTGTTTTTT.